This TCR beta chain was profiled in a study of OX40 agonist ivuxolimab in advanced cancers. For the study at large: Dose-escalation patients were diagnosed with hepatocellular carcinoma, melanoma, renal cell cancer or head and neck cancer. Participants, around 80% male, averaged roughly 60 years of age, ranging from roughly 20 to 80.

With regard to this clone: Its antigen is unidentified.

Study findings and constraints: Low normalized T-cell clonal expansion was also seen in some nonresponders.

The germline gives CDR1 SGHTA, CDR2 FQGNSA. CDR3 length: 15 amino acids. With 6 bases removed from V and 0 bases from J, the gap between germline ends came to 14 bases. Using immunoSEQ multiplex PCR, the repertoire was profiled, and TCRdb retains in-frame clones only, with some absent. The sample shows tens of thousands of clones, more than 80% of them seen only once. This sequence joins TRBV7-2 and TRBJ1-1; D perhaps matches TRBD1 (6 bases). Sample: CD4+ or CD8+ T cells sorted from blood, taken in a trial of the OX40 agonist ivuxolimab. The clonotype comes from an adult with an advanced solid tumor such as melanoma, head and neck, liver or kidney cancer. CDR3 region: CASREAGTMNTEAFF. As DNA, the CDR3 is TGTGCCAGCAGGGAAGCCGGGACAATGAACACTGAAGCTTTCTTT.